The TCR beta chain under discussion was sequenced for a study of T cell responses to AZD1222 COVID-19 vaccine. Whole-study results and caveats: Donors skewed white British and female; clonal diversity was possibly underestimated.

TCRdb's copy holds only in-frame clones and misses some; the assay was immunoSEQ multiplex PCR. The table has about 79,000 clones, about 91% seen once. Germline V gene data show CDR1 as SGHTS and CDR2 as YDEGEE. Trimming removed 4 bases at V and 0 bases at J, with 18 bases between. The CDR3 length is 17 residues. Notes on this clone: Its specificity is not known.

This specimen was peripheral blood, taken on day 0 of MenACWY control vaccination. J is TRBJ2-3 and V is TRBV5-8; tentatively, D is TRBD2 (6 bases). This TCR derives from an adult in good health. CDR3 residues: CASSRTPDSGSTDTQYF. The CDR3 DNA is TGTGCCAGCAGCCGAACCCCCGACAGCGGGAGCACAGATACGCAGTATTTT.